This TCR beta chain was recovered during a study of OX40 agonist ivuxolimab in advanced cancers. Study-wide results and caveats: The expanded peripheral T cells' antigen specificity was not determined. Among the lowest levels of clonal expansion were found in partial responders at 0.1-3.0 mg/kg. Researchers report that CD8+ T cells had, on average, more expanded clones than CD4+.

Points on this clone: Its cognate antigen is unknown.

TCRdb's copy holds only in-frame clones and misses some; the assay was immunoSEQ multiplex PCR. The data contain around 83,000 clones, approximately 85% of them singletons. The CDR3 loop spans 15 amino acids. V was pared by 6 bases and J by 1 base, with 13 bases between. From germline, CDR1 is MNHEY and CDR2 SVGAGI. The clonotype originates from an adult with an advanced solid tumor such as melanoma, head and neck, liver or kidney cancer. This chain uses TRBV6-5 with TRBJ1-5; D is possibly TRBD1 (5 bases). This specimen was CD4+ or CD8+ T cells sorted from blood, taken in a trial of the OX40 agonist ivuxolimab. CDR3 nucleotide sequence: TGTGCCAGCAGCACTATGAGGGACAGCAATCAGCCCCAGCATTTT. Its protein product is CASSTMRDSNQPQHF.